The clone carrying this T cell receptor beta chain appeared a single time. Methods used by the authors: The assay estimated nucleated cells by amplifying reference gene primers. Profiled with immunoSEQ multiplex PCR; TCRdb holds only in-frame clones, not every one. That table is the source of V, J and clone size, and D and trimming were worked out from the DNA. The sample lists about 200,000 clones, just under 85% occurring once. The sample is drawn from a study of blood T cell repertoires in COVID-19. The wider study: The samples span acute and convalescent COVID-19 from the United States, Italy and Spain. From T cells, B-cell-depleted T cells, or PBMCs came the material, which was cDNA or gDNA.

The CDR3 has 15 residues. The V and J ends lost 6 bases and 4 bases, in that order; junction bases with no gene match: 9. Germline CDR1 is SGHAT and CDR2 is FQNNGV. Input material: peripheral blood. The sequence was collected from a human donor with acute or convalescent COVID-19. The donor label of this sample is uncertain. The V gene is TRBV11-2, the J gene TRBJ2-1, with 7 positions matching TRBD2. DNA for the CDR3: TGTGCCAGCAGTTCCGGGACTACCCGATACAATGAGCAGTTCTTC. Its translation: CASSSGTTRYNEQFF.